A selection of T cell receptor beta chains follows, all from one sample in a study of control samples from healthy donors and cancer patients. Libraries were prepared by immunoSEQ multiplex PCR; TCRdb keeps only in-frame clonotypes and omits some of them. The sample yields around 130,000 clones, about 90% seen once. The sequenced sample consisted of PBMCs. The receptors derive from a man over 45 with head and neck cancer. Both conserved end residues are part of each CDR3. The D gene is left open where the match is weak.

J,V,length,D,CDR3,DNA
TRBJ1-4,TRBV29-1,13,-,CSVSPAGGEKLFF,TGCAGCGTTAGCCCGGCCGGCGGTGAAAAACTGTTTTTT
TRBJ2-5,TRBV5-1,15,-,CASSLSAGRGETQYF,TGCGCCAGCAGCTTGTCGGCGGGGCGTGGAGAGACCCAGTACTTC
TRBJ2-7,TRBV27,13,-,CASSSGDSYEQYF,TGTGCCAGCAGTTCGGGGGACAGCTACGAGCAGTACTTC
TRBJ1-2,TRBV6-5,16,-,CASSYVAGGAWYGYTF,TGTGCCAGCAGTTACGTCGCGGGAGGGGCTTGGTATGGCTACACCTTC
TRBJ2-2,TRBV3-1/TRBV3-2,18,-,CASSPPPGLPTNTGELFF,TGTGCCAGCAGCCCCCCCCCTGGATTGCCCACGAACACCGGGGAGCTGTTTTTT
TRBJ1-1,TRBV2,14,TRBD1,CASSDRGQNTEAFF,TGTGCCAGCAGTGACAGGGGGCAGAACACTGAAGCTTTCTTT
TRBJ2-1,TRBV14,15,TRBD1,CASSFPQGARNEQFF,TGTGCCAGCAGCTTCCCACAGGGGGCGAGGAATGAGCAGTTCTTC
TRBJ1-2,TRBV5-1,12,-,CATPNGADGYTF,TGCGCCACCCCCAACGGGGCCGACGGCTACACCTTC
TRBJ2-1,TRBV24-1,13,-,CATSDSHYNEQFF,TGTGCCACCAGTGATTCCCACTACAATGAGCAGTTCTTC
TRBJ2-6,TRBV12-5,16,-,CASGLDQEFGANVLTF,TGTGCTAGTGGTTTGGACCAGGAATTTGGGGCCAACGTCCTGACTTTC
TRBJ1-2,TRBV6-5,13,TRBD1,CASGTGGAGGYTF,TGTGCCAGTGGGACAGGGGGCGCAGGTGGCTACACCTTC
TRBJ1-5,TRBV5-1,14,-,CASSHDSGNQPQHF,TGCGCCAGCAGCCACGACTCGGGCAATCAGCCCCAGCATTTT
TRBJ1-2,TRBV18,17,TRBD1,CASSPPSLQGSAYGYTF,TGTGCCAGCTCACCACCTTCCCTACAGGGGTCGGCCTATGGCTACACCTTC
TRBJ2-2,TRBV11-2,14,TRBD1,CASSKQGATGELFF,TGTGCCAGCAGTAAACAGGGGGCAACAGGGGAGCTGTTTTTT
TRBJ2-2,TRBV5-1,16,TRBD1,CASTEQGAPNTGELFF,TGCGCCAGTACCGAACAGGGGGCACCGAACACCGGGGAGCTGTTTTTT
TRBJ2-2,TRBV5-1,16,-,CASSLTGVVNTGELFF,TGCGCCAGCAGCTTGACGGGAGTGGTTAACACCGGGGAGCTGTTTTTT
TRBJ2-7,TRBV6-2/TRBV6-3,13,-,CASSPTVTYEQYF,TGTGCCAGCAGCCCGACCGTGACCTACGAGCAGTACTTC
TRBJ2-3,TRBV4-2,16,TRBD2,CASSHLTSGGTDTQYF,TGTGCCAGCAGCCACCTTACTAGCGGGGGCACAGATACGCAGTATTTT
TRBJ2-5,TRBV5-1,15,-,CASSLQGSLQETQYF,TGCGCCAGCAGCTTGCAGGGGTCCCTCCAAGAGACCCAGTACTTC
TRBJ2-7,TRBV6-6,13,TRBD1,CASSGQRTYEQYF,TGTGCCAGCTCGGGACAGAGAACCTACGAGCAGTACTTC
TRBJ1-4,TRBV5-1,17,TRBD1,CASSLNGWQGVNEKLFF,TGCGCCAGCAGCTTAAACGGATGGCAGGGGGTCAATGAAAAACTGTTTTTT
TRBJ2-3,TRBV6-5,15,TRBD1,CATTGTGGSTDTQYF,TGTGCCACCACTGGGACAGGGGGAAGCACAGATACGCAGTATTTT
TRBJ1-1,TRBV21-1,15,-,CASSKGSLGGTEAFF,TGTGCCAGCAGCAAAGGTAGCCTGGGGGGCACTGAAGCTTTCTTT
TRBJ1-5,TRBV18,14,-,CASSRDGGNQPQHF,TGTGCCAGCTCACGGGACGGTGGCAATCAGCCCCAGCATTTT
TRBJ1-4,TRBV7-9,13,-,CASSRTGGEKLFF,TGTGCCAGCAGCCGGACGGGGGGTGAAAAACTGTTTTTT
TRBJ1-6,TRBV3-1/TRBV3-2,15,-,CASSRRYNRASPLHF,TGTGCCAGCAGCCGCCGTTATAACAGGGCTTCACCCCTCCACTTT
TRBJ1-1,TRBV6-5,14,TRBD1,CASGGQVMNTEAFF,TGTGCCAGCGGGGGACAGGTTATGAACACTGAAGCTTTCTTT
TRBJ2-1,TRBV7-9,15,-,CASSFRAPKANEQFF,TGTGCCAGCAGCTTCCGGGCCCCTAAGGCGAATGAGCAGTTCTTC
TRBJ1-2,TRBV2,11,-,CASGFNYGYTF,TGTGCCAGCGGCTTTAACTATGGCTACACCTTC
TRBJ2-7,TRBV9,15,-,CASSVGQLYSYEQYF,TGTGCCAGCAGCGTAGGACAGCTTTACTCCTACGAGCAGTACTTC
TRBJ1-2,TRBV7-6,12,TRBD1,CASSLTGGGYTF,TGTGCCAGCAGCCTTACAGGGGGTGGCTACACCTTC